Detailed here is one T cell receptor (beta chain). Its target is not known. This sample stems from a study of chemoradiotherapy in HPV16-positive cancers. The study, taken as a whole, reports: Functional assays defining HPV-specific T cells used only a couple of HPV16-positive patients. Non-HPV-specific T cells did not expand in tumors during treatment, whereas candidate HPV-specific clones and E7-related motifs did.

The data were produced by immunoSEQ multiplex PCR, yet TCRdb's version contains in-frame clones alone and is incomplete. The table includes 11,000 or so clones, around three quarters detected once. This clonotype originated in a human donor with HPV-associated anogenital cancer. Sample collection was performed from a patient who underwent chemoradiotherapy.

CDR3 DNA: TGTGCCAGCAGCCAAGTCTCTGGAAACACCATATATTTT. Protein sequence: CASSQVSGNTIYF. The V gene is TRBV7-8, the J gene TRBJ1-3; unclear D gene. Deletions cut 5 bases from V and 0 bases from J, with 5 bases between. The CDR3 consists of 13 residues. Looked up from germline, CDR1 is SGHVS and CDR2 is FQNEAQ.